This T cell receptor (beta chain) derives from a study of OX40 agonist ivuxolimab in advanced cancers. Generated by immunoSEQ multiplex PCR, the TCRdb table keeps only in-frame clones and is missing some. The profile shows 15,000 to 20,000 clones, approximately 83% of them singletons. The sample was CD4+ or CD8+ T cells sorted from blood, taken in a trial of the OX40 agonist ivuxolimab. The receptor was derived from an adult with an advanced solid tumor such as melanoma, head and neck, liver or kidney cancer.

The CDR3 DNA reads as TGTGCCAGCAGCCCTGGGTCCTTAACACCTTTCGAGCAGTACTTC. As protein: CASSPGSLTPFEQYF. This chain joins TRBV9 and TRBJ2-7, with no clear D. This CDR3 is 15 amino acids long. Looked up from germline, CDR1 is SGDLS and CDR2 is YYNGEE. V lost 4 bases and J lost 6, with 20 bases in between.